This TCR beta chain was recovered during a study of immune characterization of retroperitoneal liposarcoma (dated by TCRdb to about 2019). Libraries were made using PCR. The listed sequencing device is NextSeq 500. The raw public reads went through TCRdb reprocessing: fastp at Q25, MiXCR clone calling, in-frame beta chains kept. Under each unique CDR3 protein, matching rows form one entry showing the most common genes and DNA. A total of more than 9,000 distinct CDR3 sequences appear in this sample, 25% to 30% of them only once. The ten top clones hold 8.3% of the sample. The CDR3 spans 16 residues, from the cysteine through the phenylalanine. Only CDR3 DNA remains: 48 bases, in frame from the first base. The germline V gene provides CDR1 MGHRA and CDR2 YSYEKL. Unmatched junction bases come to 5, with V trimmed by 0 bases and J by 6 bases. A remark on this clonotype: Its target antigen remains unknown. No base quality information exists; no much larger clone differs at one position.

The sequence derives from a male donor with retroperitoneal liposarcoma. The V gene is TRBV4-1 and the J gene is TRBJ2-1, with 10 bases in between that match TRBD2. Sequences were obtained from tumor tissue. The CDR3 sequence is CASSQERAGGLNEQFF. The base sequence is TGCGCCAGCAGCCAAGAGCGAGCGGGGGGGCTCAATGAGCAGTTCTTC.